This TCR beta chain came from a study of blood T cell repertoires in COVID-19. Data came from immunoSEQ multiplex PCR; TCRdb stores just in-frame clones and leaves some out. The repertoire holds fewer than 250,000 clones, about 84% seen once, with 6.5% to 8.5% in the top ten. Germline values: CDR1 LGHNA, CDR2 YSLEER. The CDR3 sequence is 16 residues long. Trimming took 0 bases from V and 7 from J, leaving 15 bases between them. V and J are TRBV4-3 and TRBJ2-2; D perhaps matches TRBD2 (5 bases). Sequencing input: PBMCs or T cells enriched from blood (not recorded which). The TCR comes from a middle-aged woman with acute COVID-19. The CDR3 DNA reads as TGCGCCAGCAGCCAAGATCGCAACAGAGGACTCGGGGAGCTGTTTTTT. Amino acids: CASSQDRNRGLGELFF.